A selection of T cell receptor beta chains follows, all from one sample in a study of CD4+ T cells in melanoma. Clones were read by immunoSEQ multiplex PCR, and TCRdb kept only the in-frame ones, dropping some. The sample carries 110,000 to 150,000 clones, about 90% recorded once. The receptors were sampled from a human donor with melanoma. The CDR3 runs from the conserved cysteine through the conserved F or W. A D gene is named only where the DNA matches it firmly. Size is omitted from some rows. Given values are once, few, many or a class for expanded clones.

J: TRBJ1-4
size: -
D: -
V: TRBV27
CDR3: CASSLFAGEGEKLFF
DNA: TGTGCCAGCAGTTTATTTGCAGGGGAGGGGGAAAAACTGTTTTTT

J: TRBJ1-5
size: -
D: -
V: TRBV6-1
CDR3: CASSPGGGQPQHF
DNA: TGTGCCAGCAGCCCGGGGGGGGGTCAGCCCCAGCATTTT

J: TRBJ1-4
size: -
D: TRBD1
V: TRBV19
CDR3: CASSTSGTGREKLFF
DNA: TGTGCCAGTAGTACCTCCGGGACAGGGCGCGAAAAACTGTTTTTT

J: TRBJ2-3
size: -
D: -
V: TRBV4-1
CDR3: CASSQAIGASATDTQYF
DNA: TGCGCCAGCAGCCAAGCGATTGGTGCTAGCGCCACAGATACGCAGTATTTT

J: TRBJ1-3
size: -
D: -
V: TRBV7-9
CDR3: CASSPYLGTRGNTIYF
DNA: TGTGCCAGCAGCCCCTACCTCGGGACAAGAGGAAACACCATATATTTT

J: TRBJ2-2
size: -
D: -
V: TRBV6-1
CDR3: CASSEAAAVNTGELFF
DNA: TGTGCCAGCAGTGAAGCCGCGGCGGTGAACACCGGGGAGCTGTTTTTT

J: TRBJ2-5
size: few
D: -
V: TRBV5-1
CDR3: CASSLAGETQYF
DNA: TGCGCCAGCAGCTTGGCCGGTGAGACCCAGTACTTC

J: TRBJ1-1
size: -
D: TRBD1
V: TRBV7-9
CDR3: CASSQTGLNTEAFF
DNA: TGTGCCAGCAGCCAGACAGGGTTAAACACTGAAGCTTTCTTT

J: TRBJ2-1
size: -
D: -
V: TRBV9
CDR3: CASSGTANYNEQFF
DNA: TGTGCCAGCAGCGGGACAGCAAACTACAATGAGCAGTTCTTC

J: TRBJ1-3
size: few
D: -
V: TRBV6-1
CDR3: CASTPEGPGNTIYF
DNA: TGTGCCAGCACCCCCGAGGGTCCCGGAAACACCATATATTTT

J: TRBJ1-1
size: -
D: -
V: TRBV9
CDR3: CASSEGGGGFGTEAFF
DNA: TGTGCCAGCAGCGAAGGGGGAGGGGGGTTTGGCACTGAAGCTTTCTTT

J: TRBJ2-3
size: -
D: TRBD2
V: TRBV7-9
CDR3: CASSSVTSGGPDTQYF
DNA: TGTGCCAGCAGCTCCGTGACTAGCGGGGGGCCAGATACGCAGTATTTT

J: TRBJ2-3
size: -
D: TRBD2
V: TRBV5-1
CDR3: CASSQLTSGSTDTQYF
DNA: TGCGCCAGCAGCCAGCTGACTAGCGGGAGTACAGATACGCAGTATTTT

J: TRBJ2-7
size: -
D: TRBD2
V: TRBV6-1
CDR3: CASSEGSGRWGEQYF
DNA: TGTGCCAGCAGTGAAGGAAGCGGGAGGTGGGGGGAGCAGTACTTC

J: TRBJ1-2
size: -
D: -
V: TRBV6-5
CDR3: CASSYGIPYGYTF
DNA: TGTGCCAGCAGTTACGGGATCCCCTACGGCTACACCTTC

J: TRBJ2-2
size: -
D: -
V: TRBV2
CDR3: CASGGTVRSGELFF
DNA: TGTGCCAGCGGGGGGACAGTACGGTCCGGGGAGCTGTTTTTT

J: TRBJ2-1
size: -
D: TRBD1
V: TRBV6-5
CDR3: CASSPLGQGANEQFF
DNA: TGTGCCAGCAGCCCTCTGGGACAGGGGGCTAATGAGCAGTTCTTC

J: TRBJ1-4
size: once
D: -
V: TRBV11-2
CDR3: CASSLMGTGEKLFF
DNA: TGTGCCAGCAGCTTAATGGGAACTGGTGAAAAACTGTTTTTT

J: TRBJ2-7
size: -
D: TRBD1
V: TRBV6-6
CDR3: CASSYSNRGNEQYF
DNA: TGTGCCAGCAGTTACTCGAACAGGGGAAACGAGCAGTACTTC

J: TRBJ1-2
size: once
D: -
V: TRBV7-9
CDR3: CASSGGRSYYGYTF
DNA: TGTGCCAGCAGCGGAGGACGGAGCTACTATGGCTACACCTTC

J: TRBJ2-7
size: -
D: TRBD2
V: TRBV7-9
CDR3: CASSLARLAGGYEQYF
DNA: TGTGCCAGCAGCTTAGCCAGACTAGCGGGAGGCTACGAGCAGTACTTC

J: TRBJ2-7
size: -
D: TRBD1
V: TRBV5-5
CDR3: CASSPGQGAYEQYF
DNA: TGTGCCAGCAGCCCTGGACAGGGGGCCTACGAGCAGTACTTC

J: TRBJ1-2
size: -
D: -
V: TRBV5-4
CDR3: CASSSAAGGGRGYTF
DNA: TGTGCCAGCAGCTCCGCGGCCGGGGGCGGTAGGGGCTACACCTTC

J: TRBJ2-7
size: -
D: -
V: TRBV10-3
CDR3: CAISESAGRVGSEQYF
DNA: TGTGCCATCAGTGAGTCGGCGGGCAGGGTCGGGTCCGAGCAGTACTTC

J: TRBJ1-1
size: -
D: -
V: TRBV30
CDR3: CAWSSELRDTEAFF
DNA: TGTGCCTGGAGTTCTGAGCTGAGGGACACTGAAGCTTTCTTT

J: TRBJ2-3
size: -
D: -
V: TRBV27
CDR3: CASRGLQSTDTQYF
DNA: TGTGCCAGCAGGGGTTTACAAAGCACAGATACGCAGTATTTT

J: TRBJ2-5
size: -
D: TRBD2
V: TRBV5-4
CDR3: CASSSGTSGGVETQYF
DNA: TGTGCCAGCAGCTCCGGGACTAGCGGGGGGGTGGAGACCCAGTACTTC

J: TRBJ2-7
size: -
D: TRBD2
V: TRBV5-1
CDR3: CASSRGLAGGPSYEQYF
DNA: TGCGCCAGCAGCCGGGGACTAGCGGGGGGGCCTTCCTACGAGCAGTACTTC

J: TRBJ1-1
size: once
D: TRBD1
V: TRBV19
CDR3: CATRQGLNTEAFF
DNA: TGTGCCACCCGACAGGGACTGAACACTGAAGCTTTCTTT

J: TRBJ1-2
size: few
D: -
V: TRBV29-1
CDR3: CSVARPPGGYTF
DNA: TGCAGCGTTGCAAGGCCCCCCGGCGGCTACACCTTC

J: TRBJ2-2
size: -
D: TRBD1
V: TRBV27
CDR3: CASSQRSRTGYTGELFF
DNA: TGTGCCAGCAGTCAACGCTCGAGGACAGGGTACACCGGGGAGCTGTTTTTT

J: TRBJ1-4
size: -
D: -
V: TRBV2
CDR3: CASGMATNEKLFF
DNA: TGTGCCAGCGGTATGGCAACTAATGAAAAACTGTTTTTT

J: TRBJ1-6
size: -
D: -
V: TRBV5-4
CDR3: CASSRSGGTYNSPLHF
DNA: TGTGCCAGCAGTAGATCAGGAGGTACCTATAATTCACCCCTCCACTTT

J: TRBJ2-5
size: -
D: TRBD1
V: TRBV6-5
CDR3: CASSRDRVKGTQYF
DNA: TGTGCCAGCAGCAGGGACAGGGTAAAAGGGACCCAGTACTTC

J: TRBJ2-7
size: -
D: -
V: TRBV7-8
CDR3: CASSSNSALSVYEQYF
DNA: TGTGCCAGCAGCTCAAACAGTGCTCTAAGTGTCTACGAGCAGTACTTC

J: TRBJ1-1
size: -
D: -
V: TRBV5-6
CDR3: CASSPLAGQGTEAFF
DNA: TGTGCCAGCAGCCCTCTCGCAGGGCAGGGGACTGAAGCTTTCTTT

J: TRBJ1-1
size: -
D: -
V: TRBV6-6
CDR3: CASSYPTQGMNTEAFF
DNA: TGTGCCAGCAGTTACCCCACACAGGGAATGAACACTGAAGCTTTCTTT

J: TRBJ2-5
size: -
D: TRBD2
V: TRBV9
CDR3: CASSESHLAGAQETQYF
DNA: TGTGCCAGCAGCGAGAGTCATCTAGCGGGGGCCCAAGAGACCCAGTACTTC

J: TRBJ2-7
size: -
D: -
V: TRBV2
CDR3: CASISVSSLEQYF
DNA: TGTGCCAGCATTTCCGTTTCTTCCCTGGAGCAGTACTTC

J: TRBJ1-2
size: -
D: -
V: TRBV6-6
CDR3: CASSYGEGISGGYTF
DNA: TGTGCCAGCAGTTACGGTGAGGGAATTTCGGGAGGCTACACCTTC

J: TRBJ1-5
size: -
D: TRBD1
V: TRBV7-8
CDR3: CASSFGQGANQPQHF
DNA: TGTGCCAGCAGCTTTGGGCAGGGGGCCAATCAGCCCCAGCATTTT

J: TRBJ1-1
size: -
D: TRBD1
V: TRBV30
CDR3: CAWSMTGRTEAFF
DNA: TGTGCCTGGAGTATGACAGGGCGCACTGAAGCTTTCTTT

J: TRBJ2-1
size: -
D: -
V: TRBV9
CDR3: CASSVEPTSNYNEQFF
DNA: TGTGCCAGCAGCGTAGAACCCACCTCCAACTACAATGAGCAGTTCTTC